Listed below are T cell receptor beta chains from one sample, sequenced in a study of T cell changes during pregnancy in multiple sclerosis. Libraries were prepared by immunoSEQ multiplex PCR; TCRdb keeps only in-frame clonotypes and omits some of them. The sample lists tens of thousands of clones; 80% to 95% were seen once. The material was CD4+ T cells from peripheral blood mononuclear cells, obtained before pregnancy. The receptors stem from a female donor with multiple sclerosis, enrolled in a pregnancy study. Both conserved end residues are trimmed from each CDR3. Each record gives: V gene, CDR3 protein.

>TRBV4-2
ASSQAGTGIKTEAF
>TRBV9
ASSVVGADYNEQF
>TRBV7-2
ASSRTSGRYEQY
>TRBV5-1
ASSLGGRTDTQY
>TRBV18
ASSQDRGNTEAF
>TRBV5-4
ASSPTDNRETQY
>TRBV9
ASSVATGGYEQY
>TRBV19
ASSIGKGYEQY
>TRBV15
ATSKYAGSFADTQY
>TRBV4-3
ASSQVGTGGRGSEAF
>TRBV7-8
ASSLVAYSYEQY
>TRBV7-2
ASSLETVPNSPLH
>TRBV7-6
ASSLFTGGLYNEQF
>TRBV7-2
ASSSRQTLMNTEAF
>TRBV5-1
ASRNKTIWLHEQF
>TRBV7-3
ASSWDRRTEAF
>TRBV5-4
ASSLDGRSYGYT
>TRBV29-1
SVERAGELF
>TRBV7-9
ASSLELKGDYGYT
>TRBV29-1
SVGGLAGSTDTQY
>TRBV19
ASSSTLSSGNTIY
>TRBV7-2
ASSLQSGQETQY
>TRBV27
ASSRAGEYGYT
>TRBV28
ASSTHMNYGYT
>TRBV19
ASSIGQASTAGYT
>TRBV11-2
ASSWPQAGVSLYEQF
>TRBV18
ASSRDRVDEQF
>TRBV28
ASSLSSLGEQY
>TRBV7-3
ASSLRVTGELF
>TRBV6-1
ASGVGGTGPFQY
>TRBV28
ASSRLAAAWY
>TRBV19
ASTHRGRNQPQH
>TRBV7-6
ASSLHLKSREDTIY
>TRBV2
ASSTGGNYNEQF
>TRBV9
ASSVGQGAWDTEAF
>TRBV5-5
ASSLEGLSDETQY
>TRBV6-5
ASSYRTENYGYT
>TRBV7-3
ASSLTHGSGLAGGPNTFEQF
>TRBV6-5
ASTVGMGGYT
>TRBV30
AWSVLVRQSGYT
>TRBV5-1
ASSPDSPDYNEQF
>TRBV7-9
ASSTPLAGGTAKNIQY
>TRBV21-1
ASSNRLPRTSTDTQY
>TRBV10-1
ASSGGFFYGYGYT
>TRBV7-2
ASGYGTGGFYGYT
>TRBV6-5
ASSSTGTDSSYEQY
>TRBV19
ASQTGYSYNEQF
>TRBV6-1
ASSGWRVGTGELF
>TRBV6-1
ASRRGAGVADTQY
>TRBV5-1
ASSAGTGGVRNTEAF
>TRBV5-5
ASSAAGTGRTYEQY
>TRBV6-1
ASSLFTDTQY
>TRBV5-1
ASSPNTVNTEAF
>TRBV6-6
ASSRLTSATQY
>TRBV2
ASKGQGFSYEQY
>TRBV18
ASSPPGSSGQPQH
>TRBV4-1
ASSQVPANTGELF
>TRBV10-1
ASSESEFKNEQF
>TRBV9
ASSPRLGERGDTQY